This T cell receptor (beta chain) was found in a study of vaccination effects on CD4 cells after COVID-19. Across the study: Early samples were taken at day +14, late at days +241, +227, +161. Findings of the study overall: Marked clonal contraction of infection- and vaccine-induced clones was seen late after vaccination.

As concerns this clone: The antigen remains unidentified.

The data were produced by immunoSEQ multiplex PCR, yet TCRdb's version contains in-frame clones alone and is incomplete. The profile shows tens of thousands of clones, about 70% of them singletons. Trimming shortened V by 4 bases and J by 4 bases, and 11 bases separated the two germline ends. The CDR3 contains 13 residues. From germline, CDR1 is SGHRS and CDR2 YFSETQ. Once cultured for 9 to 11 days, the cells underwent separation to obtain CD4+ T cells. The person had PCR-confirmed SARS-CoV-2 infection between March and December 2020. As their vaccination, participants received two doses of either BNT162b2 or mRNA-1273. A half-volume exchange with IL-2 medium occurred on days 3 and 7.

V gene TRBV5-1 combines with J gene TRBJ1-1; a possible D gene is TRBD1 (6 bases). This receptor was taken from a human donor who had a prior SARS-CoV-2 infection. The source material was CD4+ T cells from PBMCs cultured without peptide, sampled after COVID-19 vaccination. The CDR3 reads CASSNPRGTEAFF. Written as DNA, the CDR3 is TGCGCCAGCAGCAACCCCAGGGGCACTGAAGCTTTCTTT.